The T cell receptor beta chain described here comes from a study of technical replicates of blood from several donors. The method was immunoSEQ multiplex PCR; TCRdb's version includes in-frame clones alone and lacks a portion of them. Among about 85,000 clones, about 94% were seen once, and the ten largest hold roughly 0.23%. The sample taken for sequencing was T cells isolated from PBMCs. The sequence was obtained from a human donor in good health.

The CDR3 DNA reads as TGTGCCATCAAGTTGGGGACAGGGTACAATGAGCAGTTCTTC. Its translation: CAIKLGTGYNEQFF. The chain employs TRBV2 and TRBJ2-1, with 9 nucleotides matching TRBD1. CDR1 and CDR2 from the germline V gene are SNHLY and FYNNEI. This CDR3 comprises 14 residues. The V segment lost 10 bases and the J segment 4 bases; nucleotides outside the gene matches: 8.